Presented here are 23 T cell receptor beta chains from one specimen sequenced in a study of identical twins. TCRdb processed the 5' RACE reads anew with MiXCR; each CDR3 protein has one entry. The sample shows roughly 750,000 distinct CDR3 sequences, less than 25% of them seen only once. The same specimen was also included in a second study, on T cells expressing NK-cell markers.

The sequenced material came from PBMCs. Every receptor here comes from a woman under 30 in good health.

The chain is built from TRBV5-6 and TRBJ1-1; D not certain. CDR3 size: 19 residues. The V gene lost 2 bases and the J gene lost 0 bases, with 23 bases spanning the gap. Germline lookup yields CDR1 SGHDT and CDR2 YYEEEE. CDR3 amino acids: CASSLYSLRQLRMNTEAFF. CDR3 sequence (DNA): TGTGCCAGCAGCTTATATAGCTTGCGGCAGCTAAGAATGAACACTGAAGCTTTCTTT.

This clonotype was picked up a small number of times. This chain connects TRBV5-1 to TRBJ2-1, with a possible D match to TRBD2 (6 bases). The V gene's germline CDR1 is SGHRS and CDR2 YFSETQ. The CDR3 loop spans 15 amino acids. The V end was cut by 3 bases, the J end by 5 bases, with 15 bases between. The CDR3 reads CASSSAGTFNNEQFF. In DNA form, the CDR3 reads TGCGCCAGCAGCTCGGCGGGGACTTTTAACAATGAGCAGTTCTTC.

This clonotype has ten or more counts. J is TRBJ1-1 and V is TRBV5-1; 8 bases align to TRBD1. Germline values: CDR1 SGHRS, CDR2 YFSETQ. The junction had 1 base not matched to a gene; V was cut back by 2 bases and J by 7 bases. This CDR3 is 12 amino acids long. CDR3 loop: CASSLQGVEAFF. CDR3 nucleotides: TGCGCCAGCAGCTTACAGGGGGTTGAAGCTTTCTTT.

This clonotype was observed many times. The J gene is TRBJ2-1, the V gene TRBV20-1, with TRBD1 matching over 7 bases. The CDR3 extends over 13 amino acids. V lost 1 base, J lost 3 bases, and 0 bases stayed unmatched. Per the germline V gene, CDR1 is DFQATT and CDR2 is SNEGSKA (reference sequence). The CDR3 coding sequence is TGCAGTGCTAGAGGGGACAGCTACAATGAGCAGTTCTTC. Translation: CSARGDSYNEQFF.

Turning to this clonotype: A junction boundary mismatches the germline segment, possibly from a read error. The CDR3 DNA sequence: TGTGACAGCAGAATCGATACAGATACGCAGTATTTT. Translated, it gives CDSRIDTDTQYF. This chain uses TRBV5-6 with TRBJ2-3; D unresolved. The length of the CDR3 is 12 residues. Germline assignment: CDR1 SGHDT and CDR2 YYEEEE.

In this sample, this clonotype turned up many times. CDR3 loop: CSASLGGQTEAFF. CDR3 bases: TGCAGTGCTAGCCTTGGGGGGCAAACTGAAGCTTTCTTT. V and J are TRBV20-1 and TRBJ1-1; the D gene is possibly TRBD1 (6 bases). The CDR3 is 13 residues long. Germline loops: CDR1 DFQATT, CDR2 SNEGSKA (reference sequence). The V gene lost 3 bases and the J gene lost 5 bases, with 13 bases spanning the gap.

The chain uses TRBV19 and TRBJ1-2; D unresolved. The CDR3 is 15 amino acids. The germline gives CDR1 LNHDA, CDR2 SQIVND (reference sequence). The V and J ends lost 5 bases and 5 bases respectively, with 18 bases between them. CDR3 sequence (DNA): TGTGCCAGTAGTCCATCCGCAGCGGGGAGGTATGGCTACACCTTC. It is translated as CASSPSAAGRYGYTF.

The gene calls are TRBV29-1 and TRBJ1-1; no clear D gene. Trimming took 7 bases from V and 3 from J, leaving 9 bases between them. This CDR3 is 11 amino acids long. CDR1 and CDR2 from the germline V gene are SQVTM and ANQGSEA. The CDR3 DNA sequence: TGCAGCGCCGAGGGATACACTGAAGCTTTCTTT. Amino acid sequence: CSAEGYTEAFF.

A word on this clonotype: A single base separates this from a much larger clone, so it may be a read error. This chain connects TRBV7-8 to TRBJ2-3; tentatively, D is TRBD1 (6 bases). Germline CDR1 and CDR2: SGHVS and FQNEAQ. The CDR3 runs to 14 residues. Trimming took off 3 bases at V and 2 bases at J, with 9 bases between the two ends. The CDR3 DNA sequence: TGTGCCAGCAGCTTGGGACACCTCACAGATACGCAGTATTTT. Amino acids: CASSLGHLTDTQYF. The whole variable domain, filled in from reference TRBV7-8 and TRBJ2-3, reads GAGVSQSPRYKVAKRGQDVALRCDPISGHVSLFWYQQALGQGPEFLTYFQNEAQLDKSGLPSDRFFAERPEGSVSTLKIQRTQQEDSAVYLCASSLGHLTDTQYFGPGTRLTVL.

The V and J genes are TRBV20-1 and TRBJ1-1; tentatively, D is TRBD1 (6 bases). The V and J ends lost 1 base and 9 bases respectively, with 15 bases between them. Germline CDR1 and CDR2: DFQATT and SNEGSKA (reference sequence). The CDR3 spans 13 residues. The CDR3 DNA is TGCAGTGCTAGAGTTAGGGACGGACAGAAAGCTTTCTTT. As protein: CSARVRDGQKAFF.

This chain connects TRBV10-3 to TRBJ2-7; 9 bases fit TRBD2. V shed 4 bases, J shed 2 bases, and the junction held 3 bases outside the gene matches. The germline V gene has CDR1 ENHRY and CDR2 SYGVKD. The CDR3 totals 14 residues. CDR3: CAISASSGAYEQYF. CDR3 in DNA: TGTGCCATCAGTGCTTCTAGCGGGGCCTACGAGCAGTACTTC.

This clonotype has only a few counts. The chain recombines TRBV6-2 or TRBV6-3 with TRBJ2-1; perhaps TRBD2 as D (5 bases). This CDR3 has 15 amino acids. Germline V gene lookup returns CDR1 MNHEY and CDR2 SVGEGT. Deletions cut 4 bases from V and 1 base from J, with 11 bases between. CDR3 nucleotide sequence: TGTGCCAGCAGTTCGTGGGAGTGGTCCTACAATGAGCAGTTCTTC. It yields the protein CASSSWEWSYNEQFF.

The chain couples TRBV11-2 to TRBJ1-2, with no clear D. The ends were cut back, 4 bases at V and 7 bases at J, with 16 bases in the middle. The CDR3 has 14 residues. CDR1 is SGHAT, CDR2 FQNNGV, per germline. This CDR3 reads CASSSQRSAVGYTF. CDR3 coding DNA: TGTGCCAGCAGCTCCCAGCGGTCCGCGGTTGGCTACACCTTC.

In this sample, this clonotype turned up a few times. The chain couples TRBV20-1 to TRBJ2-5; tentative D call: TRBD2 (5 bases). With 8 bases removed from V and 4 bases from J, the gap between germline ends came to 11 bases. The germline gives CDR1 DFQATT, CDR2 SNEGSKA (reference sequence). CDR3 length: 11 residues. CDR3 DNA sequence: TGCAGTTCACTAGTCAGAGAGACCCAGTACTTC. Protein product: CSSLVRETQYF.

This clonotype was counted a few times. The chain uses TRBV12-3 or TRBV12-4 and TRBJ2-6; D gene ambiguous. Deletions cut 8 bases from V and 0 bases from J, with 8 bases between. This CDR3 has 14 residues. In nucleotides, the CDR3 is TGTGCCAGCGGGCTTACCTCTGGGGCCAACGTCCTGACTTTC. Translation gives CASGLTSGANVLTF.

This clonotype appeared a few times. J is TRBJ2-5 and V is TRBV20-1, with D possibly being TRBD2 (6 bases). Germline V gives CDR1 DFQATT, CDR2 SNEGSKA (reference sequence). V shed 4 bases and J shed 5 bases, with 14 bases lying between them. CDR3 length equals 13 residues. In DNA form, the CDR3 reads TGCAGTGCTACGGAGGGGCTTACGGAGACCCAGTACTTC. As protein: CSATEGLTETQYF.

This clonotype was counted only a few times. V is TRBV5-1 and J is TRBJ2-5; 8 bases are shared with TRBD1. V gave up 1 base and J gave up 2 bases; unmatched junction bases: 4. CDR3 length: 15 amino acids. The germline CDR1 and CDR2 sequences are SGHRS and YFSETQ. The CDR3 is CASSLSGTGQETQYF. The DNA for the CDR3 is TGCGCCAGCAGCTTGTCGGGGACAGGTCAAGAGACCCAGTACTTC. The full variable domain, its missing parts supplied by reference TRBV5-1 and TRBJ2-5, is KAGVTQTPRYLIKTRGQQVTLSCSPISGHRSVSWYQQTPGQGLQFLFEYFSETQRNKGNFPGRFSGRQFSNSRSEMNVSTLELGDSALYLCASSLSGTGQETQYFGPGTRLLVL.

V and J are TRBV29-1 and TRBJ2-3; 13 bases line up with TRBD2. The germline gives CDR1 SQVTM, CDR2 ANQGSEA. The CDR3 contains 19 residues. Trimming cost V 3 bases and J 4 bases; bases outside gene matches: 16. Written as DNA, the CDR3 is TGCAGCGTTGACGCACTAGCGGGGGGGCGATTCCTCCTGCCAGATACGCAGTATTTT. It encodes CSVDALAGGRFLLPDTQYF.

The table lists this clonotype with a few counts. The chain has TRBV5-1 and TRBJ1-5; TRBD1 matches 7 bases. J lost 5 bases, V lost 3 bases, and 8 bases had no gene match. CDR3 length: 15 residues. Germline V gives CDR1 SGHRS, CDR2 YFSETQ. The CDR3 coding sequence is TGCGCCAGCAGCTCCCCCGGGACAGAAGATCAGCCCCAGCATTTT. This sequence encodes CASSSPGTEDQPQHF.

This clonotype was detected only once. The rearrangement links TRBV7-9 to TRBJ2-7, with D possibly being TRBD1 (6 bases). V shed 8 bases and J shed 9 bases, with 20 bases lying between them. The CDR3 loop spans 13 amino acids. Germline CDR1 reads SEHNR; CDR2 reads FQNEAQ (reference sequence). CDR3 sequence (DNA): TGTGCCAGCGGCCCAGGGGTCCTCTACTGGCAGTACTTC. Encoded protein: CASGPGVLYWQYF.

This clonotype was detected only once. The V and J genes are TRBV6-6 and TRBJ1-5, with D possibly being TRBD1 (5 bases). The length of the CDR3 is 13 residues. Germline CDR1 reads MNHNY; CDR2 reads SVGAGI (reference sequence). Trimming stripped 5 bases from V and 9 bases from J, with 14 bases between. Here the CDR3 DNA reads TGTGCCAGCAGTCAATGGGACGGGAGGCCCCAGCATTTT. It encodes CASSQWDGRPQHF.

This clonotype has a handful of counts. This sequence joins TRBV20-1 and TRBJ2-3; D unclear. Per germline, CDR1 DFQATT and CDR2 SNEGSKA (reference sequence). The V end was cut by 0 bases, the J end by 0 bases, with 13 bases between. The CDR3 is 16 residues long. In DNA form, the CDR3 reads TGCAGTGCTAGAGATCCGTTAGCTAGAAGCACAGATACGCAGTATTTT. The encoded protein is CSARDPLARSTDTQYF.

This clonotype has a handful of counts. V gene TRBV7-2 combines with J gene TRBJ2-4; a possible D gene is TRBD1 (6 bases). Germline CDR1 is SGHTA and CDR2 is FQGNSA. The V end lost 6 bases, the J end lost 6 bases, and 18 bases lay between the germline ends. CDR3 length: 15 amino acids. Here the CDR3 reads CASRFQAQGGNIQYF. The CDR3 nucleotides are TGTGCCAGCAGGTTCCAAGCACAGGGTGGAAACATTCAGTACTTC. The variable domain in full, with the rest retrieved from reference TRBV7-2 and TRBJ2-4, is GAGVSQSPSNKVTEKGKDVELRCDPISGHTALYWYRQSLGQGLEFLIYFQGNSAPDKSGLPSDRFSAERTGGSVSTLTIQRTQQEDSAVYLCASRFQAQGGNIQYFGAGTRLSVL.